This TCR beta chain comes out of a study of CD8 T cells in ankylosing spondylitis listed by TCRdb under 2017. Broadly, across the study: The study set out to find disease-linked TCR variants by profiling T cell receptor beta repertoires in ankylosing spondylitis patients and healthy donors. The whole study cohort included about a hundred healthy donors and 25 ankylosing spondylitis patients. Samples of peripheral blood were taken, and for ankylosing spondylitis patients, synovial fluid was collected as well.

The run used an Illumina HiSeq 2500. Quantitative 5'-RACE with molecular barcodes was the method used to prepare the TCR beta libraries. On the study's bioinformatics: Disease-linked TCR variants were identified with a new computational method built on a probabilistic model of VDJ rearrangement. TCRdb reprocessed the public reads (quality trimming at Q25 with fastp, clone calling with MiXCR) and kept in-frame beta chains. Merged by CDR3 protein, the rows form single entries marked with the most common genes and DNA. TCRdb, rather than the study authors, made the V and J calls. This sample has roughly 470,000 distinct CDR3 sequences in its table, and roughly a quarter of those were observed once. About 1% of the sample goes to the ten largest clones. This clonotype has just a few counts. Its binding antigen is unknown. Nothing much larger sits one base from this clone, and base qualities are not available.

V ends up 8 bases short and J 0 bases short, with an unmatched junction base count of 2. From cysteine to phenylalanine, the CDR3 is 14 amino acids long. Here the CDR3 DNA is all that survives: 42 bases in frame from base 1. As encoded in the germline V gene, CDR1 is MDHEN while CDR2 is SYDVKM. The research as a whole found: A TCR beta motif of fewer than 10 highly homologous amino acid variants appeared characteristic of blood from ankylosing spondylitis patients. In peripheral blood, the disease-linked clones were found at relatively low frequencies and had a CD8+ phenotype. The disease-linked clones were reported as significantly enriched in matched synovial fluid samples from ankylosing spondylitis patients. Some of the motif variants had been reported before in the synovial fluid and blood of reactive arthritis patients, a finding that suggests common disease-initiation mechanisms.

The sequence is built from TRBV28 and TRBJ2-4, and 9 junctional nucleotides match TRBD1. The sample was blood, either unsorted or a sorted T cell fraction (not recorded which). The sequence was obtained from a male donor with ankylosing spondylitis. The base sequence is TGTGCCAGCGCGACAGGGGGAGCCAAAAACATTCAGTACTTC. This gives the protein CASATGGAKNIQYF.